Ten or more counts support the clone carrying this TCR beta chain. Its antigen is unidentified. TCRdb independently ran MiXCR on the 5' RACE reads; one entry per CDR3 protein. Of about 70,000 distinct CDR3 sequences listed, 3.2% are singletons. CDR3 length: 12 residues. V lost 8 bases and J lost 4, with 9 bases in between. The V gene's germline CDR1 is ENHRY and CDR2 SYGVKD. This specimen comes from a study of neurological immune-mediated disorders. Study-level findings and limits: Private repertoires in all groups were suggested, as expanded clones shared no CDR3 amino acid sequences across subjects.

This chain joins TRBV10-3 and TRBJ1-3, with D perhaps TRBD1 (6 bases). This clonotype was obtained from a woman in her fifties or sixties with multiple sclerosis. The sample was PBMCs. CDR3 sequence reads: CAIQGLGNTIYF. The CDR3 nucleotides are TGTGCCATCCAGGGGCTCGGAAACACCATATATTTT.